Following are 13 T cell receptor beta chains from one sample sequenced in a study of shared clonotypes between healthy human individuals. Profiling relied on immunoSEQ multiplex PCR, and the TCRdb table lists in-frame clones only, not all of them. The repertoire holds around 2.3 million clones, with approximately 94% as singletons. Sequencing input: naive CD4+ T cells sorted from blood. Subset described: CD45RA+ positively selected. All receptors come from a man younger than 30 in good health.

The rearrangement joins TRBV28 to TRBJ2-5; D not certain. Trimming cost V 3 bases and J 4 bases, with 15 bases left between them. Looked up from germline, CDR1 is MDHEN and CDR2 is SYDVKM. CDR3 size: 15 residues. CDR3 protein: CASSLVRLTPETQYF. The CDR3 nucleotides are TGTGCCAGCAGTTTGGTGAGACTCACCCCAGAGACCCAGTACTTC.

The count of this clone is one. CDR3 DNA: TGTGCCAGCAGCCAAGCCCTGGGCTTGGGGCTGGGCACCGGGGAGCTGTTTTTT. This gives the protein CASSQALGLGLGTGELFF. The chain is built from TRBV4-2 and TRBJ2-2; D might be TRBD1 (5 bases). Trimming removed 1 base at V and 4 bases at J, with 19 bases between. Germline CDR1 LGHNA, CDR2 YNFKEQ. The CDR3 length is 18 residues.

This chain connects TRBV14 to TRBJ2-7; possible D gene TRBD2, 6 bases. Trimming removed 3 bases from V and 2 bases from J, with 8 bases in between. The CDR3 spans 13 residues. Germline V gives CDR1 SGHDN, CDR2 FVKESK. This CDR3 reads CASSQGGAYEQYF. The CDR3 DNA follows: TGTGCCAGCAGCCAGGGGGGAGCCTACGAGCAGTACTTC.

This clone has only one observation. This chain uses TRBV21-1 with TRBJ1-2; the table gives TRBD1 as D, unverified against the DNA. TRBV21-1 is noted as a pseudogene. The CDR3 is 14 residues long. The CDR3 spells CAGQNRGQYYGYTF. The CDR3, as DNA: TGTGCCGGACAAAACAGGGGGCAGTACTATGGCTACACCTTC.

The V call is TRBV6-1, the J call TRBJ2-7; 7 positions agree with TRBD1. V shed 8 bases, J shed 4 bases, and the junction held 8 bases outside the gene matches. This CDR3 has 13 amino acids. The germline CDR1 and CDR2 sequences are MNHNS and SASEGT. DNA for the CDR3: TGTGCCAGCGGGATAGTACAGGGGTACGAGCAGTACTTC. Residues: CASGIVQGYEQYF.

The V call is TRBV6-5, the J call TRBJ1-1, with 9 bases that match TRBD1. This CDR3 spans 16 amino acids. V shed 4 bases, J shed 3 bases, and the junction held 9 bases outside the gene matches. The germline CDR1 and CDR2 sequences are MNHEY and SVGAGI. This CDR3 reads CASSSTGQGYDTEAFF. The CDR3 DNA reads as TGTGCCAGCAGTTCAACTGGACAGGGGTACGACACTGAAGCTTTCTTT.

The chain links TRBV5-1 to TRBJ2-4, with D perhaps TRBD2 (6 bases). V dropped 1 base and J dropped 6 bases, with 11 bases sitting between them. There are 14 residues in the CDR3. Per germline, CDR1 SGHRS and CDR2 YFSETQ. The DNA of the CDR3 is TGCGCCAGCAGCTTGAGACTAGGTGTAAACATTCAGTACTTC. Translated, it gives CASSLRLGVNIQYF.

The genes are TRBV5-1 and TRBJ1-4, with TRBD1 as a possible D gene (6 bases). CDR1 is SGHRS and CDR2 is YFSETQ in the germline V gene. The CDR3 runs to 14 residues. Deletions cut 5 bases from V and 5 bases from J, with 13 bases between. CDR3 sequence: CASRSGGRNEKLFF. Written as DNA, the CDR3 is TGCGCCAGCAGATCGGGGGGCAGGAATGAAAAACTGTTTTTT.

The J gene is TRBJ1-2, the V gene TRBV19, with D tentatively TRBD1 (6 bases). The V gene lost 6 bases and the J gene lost 3 bases, with 11 bases spanning the gap. The CDR3 length is 13 residues. Germline assignment: CDR1 LNHDA and CDR2 SQIVND (reference sequence). The CDR3 bases are TGTGCCAGTAGCCAAGGGGGGGACTATGGCTACACCTTC. Translation gives CASSQGGDYGYTF.

The chain links TRBV6-5 to TRBJ2-7; 11 bases fit TRBD2. Germline CDR1 reads MNHEY; CDR2 reads SVGAGI. CDR3 size: 16 residues. V was pared by 4 bases and J by 0 bases, with 5 bases of the junction left unmatched. CDR3 bases: TGTGCCAGCAGTTTAACTAGCGGGGGAAGCTCCTACGAGCAGTACTTC. It encodes CASSLTSGGSSYEQYF.

V and J are TRBV4-3 and TRBJ2-1; D unresolved. Germline CDR1 is LGHNA and CDR2 is YSLEER. The CDR3 contains 15 residues. V was pared by 1 base and J by 8 bases, with 15 bases between. The CDR3, as DNA: TGCGCCAGCAGCCAAGGCTCTGGGTACATGGATGAGCAGTTCTTC. Translating it yields CASSQGSGYMDEQFF.

This clone was recorded only once. The chain couples TRBV30 to TRBJ2-5; TRBD2 matches 10 bases. V gave up 2 bases and J gave up 5 bases; unmatched junction bases: 5. This CDR3 comprises 14 residues. Germline V gives CDR1 GTSNPN, CDR2 SVGIG (reference sequence). Written as DNA, the CDR3 is TGTGCCTGGAGTCAAGCGGGAGGGTTGGAGACCCAGTACTTC. Translating gives CAWSQAGGLETQYF.

The genes are TRBV7-5 and TRBJ2-7; the table's D gene call, TRBD2, was not cross checked with the DNA. TRBV7-5 is tagged as a pseudogene. The CDR3 sequence is 21 residues long. CDR3 sequence (DNA): TGTGCCAGAAGCGCTTTAGTATTTAGCCCCAGCGGGAGGGCCGCCTATTACGAGCAGTACTTC. Its protein is CARSALVFSPSGRAAYYEQYF.